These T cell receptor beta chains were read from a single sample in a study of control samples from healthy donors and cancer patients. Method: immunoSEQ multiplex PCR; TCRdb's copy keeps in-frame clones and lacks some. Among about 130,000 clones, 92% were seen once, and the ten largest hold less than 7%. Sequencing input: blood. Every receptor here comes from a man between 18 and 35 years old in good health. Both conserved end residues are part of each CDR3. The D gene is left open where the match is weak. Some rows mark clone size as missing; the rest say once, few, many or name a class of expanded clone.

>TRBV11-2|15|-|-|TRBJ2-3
CASSSRGGSTDTQYF
TGTGCCAGCAGCTCGAGGGGGGGCTCCACAGATACGCAGTATTTT
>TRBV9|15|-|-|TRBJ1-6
CASSVDGAGNSPLHF
TGTGCCAGCAGCGTAGATGGGGCAGGGAATTCACCCCTCCACTTT
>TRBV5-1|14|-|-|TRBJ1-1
CASSLEQGITEAFF
TGCGCCAGCAGCTTGGAACAGGGTATAACTGAAGCTTTCTTT
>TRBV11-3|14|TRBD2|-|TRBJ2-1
CASSSGGADNEQFF
TGTGCCAGCAGTAGCGGGGGGGCGGACAATGAGCAGTTCTTC
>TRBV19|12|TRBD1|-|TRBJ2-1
CASGTGLNEQFF
TGTGCCAGCGGGACAGGGTTAAATGAGCAGTTCTTC
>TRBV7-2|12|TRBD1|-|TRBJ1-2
CASSLQGKGYTF
TGTGCCAGCAGCCTACAGGGGAAGGGCTACACCTTC
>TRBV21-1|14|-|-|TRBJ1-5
CASTKGLGGQPQHF
TGTGCCAGCACAAAGGGACTAGGGGGCCAGCCCCAGCATTTT
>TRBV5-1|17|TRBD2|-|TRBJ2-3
CASSLVLAGGGTDTQYF
TGCGCCAGCAGCCTCGTGTTAGCGGGGGGGGGCACAGATACGCAGTATTTT
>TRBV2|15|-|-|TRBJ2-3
CASSEGSGYTDTQYF
TGTGCCAGCAGTGAGGGTAGCGGATACACAGATACGCAGTATTTT
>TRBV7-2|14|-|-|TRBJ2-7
CASRYGGTSYEQYF
TGTGCCAGCAGGTACGGGGGGACATCCTACGAGCAGTACTTC
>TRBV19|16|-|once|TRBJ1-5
CASSIAPMGGLQPQHF
TGTGCCAGTAGTATAGCCCCTATGGGGGGGCTCCAGCCCCAGCATTTT
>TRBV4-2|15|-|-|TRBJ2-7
CASSTLDMGPYEQYF
TGTGCCAGCAGCACCCTAGATATGGGCCCCTACGAGCAGTACTTC
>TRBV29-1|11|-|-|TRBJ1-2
CSVVQNYGYTF
TGCAGCGTTGTCCAGAACTATGGCTACACCTTC
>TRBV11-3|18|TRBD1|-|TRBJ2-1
CASSLEGQGVSSYNEQFF
TGTGCCAGCAGCTTAGAGGGACAGGGGGTAAGCTCCTACAATGAGCAGTTCTTC
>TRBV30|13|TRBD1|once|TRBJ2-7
CAWGQGATSEQYF
TGTGCCTGGGGGCAGGGGGCGACTAGCGAGCAGTACTTC
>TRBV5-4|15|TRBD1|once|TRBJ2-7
CASRPQGAATYEQYF
TGTGCCAGCAGACCTCAGGGGGCCGCTACCTACGAGCAGTACTTC
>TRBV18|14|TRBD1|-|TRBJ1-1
CASLFDRVNTEAFF
TGTGCCAGCTTATTCGACAGGGTGAACACTGAAGCTTTCTTT
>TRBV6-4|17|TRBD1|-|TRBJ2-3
CASSDPPTGESTDTQYF
TGTGCCAGCAGTGACCCACCGACAGGGGAGAGCACAGATACGCAGTATTTT
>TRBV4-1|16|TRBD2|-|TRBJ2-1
CASSQAPGLAANEQFF
TGCGCCAGCAGCCAGGCTCCGGGACTAGCGGCTAATGAGCAGTTCTTC
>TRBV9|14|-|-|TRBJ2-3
CASSVSQVTDTQYF
TGTGCCAGCAGCGTATCCCAGGTCACAGATACGCAGTATTTT
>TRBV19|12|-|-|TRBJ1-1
CASSIREQYAFF
TGTGCCAGTAGTATTAGAGAACAGTATGCTTTCTTT
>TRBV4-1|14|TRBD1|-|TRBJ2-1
CASSRTLQGREQFF
TGCGCCAGCAGCCGAACCCTACAGGGGCGTGAGCAGTTCTTC
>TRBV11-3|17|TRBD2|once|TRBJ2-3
CASSRGLAGGLADTQYF
TGTGCCAGCAGTCGGGGACTAGCGGGGGGGCTCGCAGATACGCAGTATTTT
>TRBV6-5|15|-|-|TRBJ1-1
CASSYWGPRNTEAFF
TGTGCCAGCAGTTACTGGGGGCCCCGGAACACTGAAGCTTTCTTT
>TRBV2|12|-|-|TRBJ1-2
CASSEDRFGYTF
TGTGCCAGCAGTGAAGACAGGTTTGGCTACACCTTC